This TCR beta chain stems from a study of cytomegalovirus exposure and HLA in healthy donors. Across the whole study: Among 150 million to 200 million T cells, an earlier analysis found 117 million unique TCR beta sequences. Among the roughly 400 genotyped donors, more than 70% were placed in the Caucasian-associated ancestry cluster. Whole-study results and caveats: A list of roughly 180 TCR beta chains associated with cytomegalovirus was given.

CDR1 SQVTM and CDR2 ANQGSEA come from the germline V gene. The CDR3 is 15 residues long. V was pared by 5 bases and J by 6 bases, with 19 bases between. Notes on this clone: Its cognate antigen is unknown.

Researchers ran the PCR with 60 Vbeta and 13 Jbeta primers. Profiling relied on immunoSEQ multiplex PCR, and the TCRdb table lists in-frame clones only, not all of them. The sample carries under 85,000 clones, roughly 80% recorded once. The chain joins TRBV29-1 to TRBJ1-4; perhaps TRBD1 as D (6 bases). Sequenced sample: PBMCs. The clonotype comes from a woman between 40 and 55 years old in good health and CMV-seropositive. The CDR3 sequence: CSVRSPGQGYEKLFF. CDR3 nucleotides: TGCAGCGTTAGGTCGCCGGGACAAGGTTATGAAAAACTGTTTTTT.